Below, 26 T cell receptor beta chains from the same sample are listed, as sequenced in a study of CD4 and CD8 cells across lung adenocarcinoma regions. TCRdb re-called the PCR reads through MiXCR, storing one row per CDR3 protein. Of some 25,000 distinct CDR3 sequences listed, 53% are singletons. Sequencing was done on a sample of CD8+ T cells from the center of a lung tumor. The receptors originated from a male donor with lung adenocarcinoma. The CD4 and CD8 labels of this study may be unreliable.

Comment on this clonotype: The junction departs from the called germline gene at one end, perhaps through a read error. J is TRBJ2-4 and V is TRBV6-5, with TRBD2 matching 7 bases. The CDR3 length is 18 residues. CDR1 and CDR2 (germline): MNHEY, SVGAGI. The CDR3 reads CASSYPVLGGLTTNTQYF. The CDR3 coding sequence is TGTGCCAGCAGTTACCCCGTCCTGGGGGGGTTGACCACAAATACGCAGTACTTT.

The V and J genes are TRBV6-1 and TRBJ2-5; 7 bases line up with TRBD1. The end of the DNA aligns better with TRBJ2-7, so the J call may be wrong. CDR1 MNHNS and CDR2 SASEGT come from the germline V gene. The CDR3 contains 15 residues. The CDR3 nucleotides are TGTGCCAGCAGCCGGGCCCAGGGGGTGTTCTACGAGCAGTACTTC. Translating it yields CASSRAQGVFYEQYF.

The chain is built from TRBV6-1 and TRBJ2-2; 8 bases agree with TRBD2. The trim removed 6 bases at V and 4 bases at J, leaving 4 bases unmatched. The germline V gene encodes CDR1 MNHNS and CDR2 SASEGT. This CDR3 spans 14 amino acids. The CDR3 here is CASRTSGGTGELFF. CDR3 DNA sequence: TGTGCCAGCAGGACCAGCGGGGGCACCGGGGAGCTGTTTTTT.

This chain joins TRBV20-1 and TRBJ2-5; TRBD2 matches at 11 bases. Germline V gives CDR1 DFQATT, CDR2 SNEGSKA (reference sequence). With V trimmed by 5 bases and J by 5 bases, 13 bases remained unmatched. There are 16 residues in the CDR3. The CDR3 sequence: CSALDGASGRIETQYF. The CDR3 DNA is TGCAGTGCTCTAGACGGAGCTAGCGGGAGGATTGAGACCCAGTACTTC.

This clonotype was picked up many times. The J gene is TRBJ2-4, the V gene TRBV6-1, with D possibly being TRBD2 (7 bases). Germline lookup yields CDR1 MNHNS and CDR2 SASEGT. The V end was cut by 1 base, the J end by 1 base, with 11 bases between. This CDR3 is built from 16 residues. CDR3 amino acids: CASSEEGGGAKNIQYF. Here the CDR3 DNA reads TGTGCCAGCAGTGAAGAAGGGGGGGGGGCCAAAAACATTCAGTACTTC.

This clonotype ranks as large. The chain uses TRBV6-1 and TRBJ2-3; D is perhaps TRBD2 (6 bases). The germline V gene encodes CDR1 MNHNS and CDR2 SASEGT. Trimming removed 0 bases at V and 4 bases at J, with 14 bases between. This CDR3 is 16 amino acids long. The CDR3 nucleotides read TGTGCCAGCAGTGAAGCGCCGCGGGGATGGGCAGATACGCAGTATTTT. Its translation: CASSEAPRGWADTQYF.

Worth noting for this clonotype: At one end the junction does not follow the germline gene, possibly because of a read error. V usage is TRBV10-1 and J usage is TRBJ2-3; perhaps D is TRBD1 or TRBD2 (6 bases each). The V gene's germline CDR1 is WNHNN and CDR2 SYGVQD (reference sequence). The CDR3 runs to 18 residues. The CDR3 region has the DNA TGCGCCAGCAGTACGACGGGCGGAGGGGGGTGTAGCACAGATACGCAGTATTTC. Residues: CASSTTGGGGCSTDTQYF.

Of note for this clonotype: Mismatch with germline at one junction end may stem from a read error. The J gene is TRBJ2-1, the V gene TRBV7-2; TRBD2 is a possible D gene (6 bases). Germline CDR1 reads SGHTA; CDR2 reads FQGNSA. The CDR3 covers 13 residues. The CDR3 region has the DNA TGTGCCAGCAGTATAGCGGTTGGGGAGACCCTGTCCTTC. It is translated as CASSIAVGETLSF.

The rearrangement uses TRBV10-3 and TRBJ2-1; D is perhaps TRBD1 or TRBD2 (7 bases each). The J call may be in error: the DNA end matches TRBJ2-7 better. Germline V CDR1 and CDR2: ENHRY, SYGVKD. The CDR3 extends over 13 amino acids. The CDR3: CGGGGTDRQEQYF. CDR3 in DNA: TGTGGCGGCGGGGGAACGGACAGGCAGGAGCAGTACTTC.

Notes on this clonotype: Relative to the germline gene, one junction end is altered; a read error may explain this. The chain recombines TRBV27 with TRBJ2-3; no firm D call. Germline V CDR1 and CDR2: MNHEY, SMNVEV (reference sequence). The CDR3 runs 14 residues. The CDR3 is CAGSRVPGQDTQYF. CDR3 in DNA: TGTGCCGGCAGTCGCGTCCCGGGCCAAGATACCCAGTATTTT.

This clonotype has at least ten counts. A single base separates this from a much larger clone, so it may be a read error. This sequence joins TRBV6-1 and TRBJ2-5; 7 nucleotides line up with TRBD2. Trimming removed 6 bases from V and 11 bases from J; junction bases left unmatched: 15. CDR3 length: 14 amino acids. Germline V gives CDR1 MNHNS, CDR2 SASEGT. This chain's CDR3 is CASSGGRIYNEQYF. In DNA, the CDR3 is TGTGCCAGCAGCGGCGGGAGAATCTACAATGAGCAGTACTTC.

Of note for this clonotype: This clone may be a read error of a much larger clone one base away. The J gene is TRBJ2-3, the V gene TRBV6-4, with 8 positions matching TRBD2. There are 14 residues in the CDR3. Germline V CDR1 and CDR2: MRHNA, SNTAGT. J gave up 6 bases and V 8 bases, and 10 bases lay outside the gene matches. CDR3 coding DNA: TGTGCCAGCCGACTTTCGGGAGGGGCGGATACGCAGTATTTT. Translating it yields CASRLSGGADTQYF.

This clonotype qualifies as medium-sized (0.01 to 0.1%). The chain couples TRBV6-5 to TRBJ2-5; D remains unclear. The CDR3 is 13 amino acids. Trimming removed 4 bases from V and 5 bases from J, with 11 bases in between. CDR1 MNHEY and CDR2 SVGAGI come from the germline V gene. The CDR3 region is CASSSGSWETQYF. In DNA form, the CDR3 reads TGTGCCAGCAGTTCCGGGTCCTGGGAGACCCAGTACTTC.

The sample holds many counts of this clonotype. The genes are TRBV6-1 and TRBJ2-3, with D possibly called TRBD1 or TRBD2 (6 bases each). Matching the DNA end better, TRBJ2-7 makes the J call doubtful. Per germline, CDR1 MNHNS and CDR2 SASEGT. This CDR3 is 16 amino acids long. CDR3 sequence (DNA): TGTGCCAGCAGGGGAGCCGGGGGCGGGGACCGGGAGACGCAGTACTTC. This encodes CASRGAGGGDRETQYF.

Details on this clonotype: One end of the junction does not line up with germline, which may come from a read error. V gene TRBV6-5 combines with J gene TRBJ2-1; possible D gene TRBD1, 6 bases. This CDR3 contains 13 residues. Germline V gives CDR1 MNHEY, CDR2 SVGAGI. The CDR3 DNA reads as TGTGCCAGCAGTTACGTGGGGGCCTACGTGCAGACTTTC. Translation gives CASSYVGAYVQTF.

This clonotype was recorded many times. This chain joins TRBV5-1 and TRBJ2-2; TRBD1 matches 7 bases. This CDR3 has 16 residues. Germline-derived CDR1 and CDR2 are SGHRS and YFSETQ. V lost 0 bases and J lost 1; bases outside the gene matches: 3. In DNA, the CDR3 is TGCGCCAGCAGCTTGGCTGCAGGGGGGAACACCGGGGAGCTGTTTTTT. This codes for CASSLAAGGNTGELFF.

About this clonotype: At one boundary the junction diverges from the germline segment, which might be a read error. V and J are TRBV6-1 and TRBJ2-4; D may match TRBD1 or TRBD2 (6 bases each). The CDR3 length is 16 residues. Germline CDR1 MNHNS, CDR2 SASEGT. CDR3 nucleotides: TGTGCGTGCAGTGACGCGGGGATGGGGGCTGAAAACACGCAGTATTTC. Translation: CACSDAGMGAENTQYF.

In its sample, this clonotype was seen once. The gene calls are TRBV3-1 and TRBJ1-2, with unresolved D. The V gene's germline CDR1 is LGHDT and CDR2 YNNKEL (reference sequence). This CDR3 comprises 16 residues. Deletions cut 2 bases from V and 5 bases from J, with 18 bases between. In DNA, the CDR3 is TGTGCCAGCAGCCAACCTGGTCGCCTCCGGATTTATGGCTACACCTTC. Its translation is CASSQPGRLRIYGYTF.

This clonotype was detected many times. The chain is built from TRBV5-1 and TRBJ2-2; 8 bases agree with TRBD1. The CDR3 consists of 16 residues. Germline V gene sequence: CDR1 SGHRS, CDR2 YFSETQ. The trim removed 3 bases at V and 3 bases at J, leaving 7 bases unmatched. The CDR3 DNA reads TGCGCCAGCAGCTCACCAGGGGGCTCCTACACCGGGGAGCTGTTTTTT. Protein: CASSSPGGSYTGELFF.

In nucleotides, the CDR3 is TGTGCCAGCAGTTACGGGACATGGGCTAAAAATACGCAGTACTTC. Its protein is CASSYGTWAKNTQYF. The chain couples TRBV6-5 to TRBJ2-3; D might be TRBD1 (6 bases). TRBJ2-7 explains the end of the DNA better; the J call may be wrong. The CDR3 totals 15 residues. In germline, CDR1 is MNHEY, CDR2 SVGAGI.

The rearrangement joins TRBV6-1 to TRBJ2-5, with 8 bases aligning to TRBD1. The tail of the sequence fits TRBJ2-7 better, so the J call may be wrong. Germline assignment: CDR1 MNHNS and CDR2 SASEGT. This CDR3 has 13 amino acids. The DNA for the CDR3 is TGTGCCAGCGACAACGACAGGGGAGGCGAGCAGTACTTC. The encoded protein is CASDNDRGGEQYF.

The chain recombines TRBV11-2 with TRBJ2-1; D might be TRBD1 or TRBD2, each matching 6 bases. Trimming took off 5 bases at V and 12 bases at J, with 23 bases between the two ends. The CDR3 runs 15 residues. The germline V gene encodes CDR1 SGHAT and CDR2 FQNNGV. The CDR3 sequence: CASSNRDKFRGGQFF. The CDR3 nucleotides read TGTGCCAGCAGCAACCGGGACAAGTTCCGGGGAGGGCAGTTCTTC.

To note about this clonotype: Its ends do not fully match the called genes, so a read error is possible. V gene TRBV6-1 combines with J gene TRBJ2-3; 10 bases fit TRBD1. Germline V CDR1 and CDR2: MNHNS, SASEGT. The CDR3 is 16 residues long. The DNA of the CDR3 is TGTGCCAGCGCGGAAGCCGGGACAGGGGTTGGGGATACGCAGTATTTC. Encoded protein: CASAEAGTGVGDTQYF.

The CDR3 coding sequence is TGTGCCAGCAGTGATAGGCCAGCGGGGACCTTACGGCCGGCCATAGAGACCCAGTACTTC. This codes for CASSDRPAGTLRPAIETQYF. V is TRBV25-1 and J is TRBJ2-5, with 7 nucleotides matching TRBD2. CDR1 is MGHDK, CDR2 SYGVNS, per germline. J was trimmed by 4 bases and V by 3 bases; bases with no gene match: 23. The CDR3 runs to 20 residues.

The rearrangement joins TRBV25-1 to TRBJ2-3; unclear D gene. Trimming left V 9 bases short and J 7 bases short, with 17 bases between. Germline loops: CDR1 MGHDK, CDR2 SYGVNS. CDR3 size: 13 residues. CDR3 amino acids: CARGGRAKNTQYF. The CDR3 DNA is TGTGCCAGGGGTGGACGAGCCAAAAATACGCAGTATTTT.

This clonotype ranks as large. V usage is TRBV6-5 and J usage is TRBJ2-2, with unresolved D. Trimming shortened V by 2 bases and J by 7 bases, and 5 bases separated the two germline ends. The CDR3 contains 12 residues. Germline CDR1 reads MNHEY; CDR2 reads SVGAGI. The CDR3 region is CASSYGIGELFF. In DNA, the CDR3 is TGTGCCAGCAGTTACGGTATCGGGGAGCTGTTTTTT.